The 2 T cell receptor beta chains listed next were all sequenced from one sample in a study of T cell repertoires in cytomegalovirus infection. TCRdb reanalysed the reads using MiXCR and keeps one entry per CDR3 protein. The repertoire holds hundreds of thousands of distinct CDR3 sequences, with approximately 10% as singletons. The sequencing sample was made of PBMCs. These receptor sequences come from a human donor in good health (CMV status not recorded). Some clones in this sample may be carry-over from other donors' samples.

In its sample, this clonotype was seen a few times. The chain couples TRBV14 to TRBJ2-1; 8 bases agree with TRBD1. V shed 4 bases, J shed 4 bases, and the junction held 12 bases outside the gene matches. In germline, CDR1 is SGHDN, CDR2 FVKESK. The CDR3 is 17 residues long. CDR3 in amino acids: CASSLRAGGKIYNEQFF. The CDR3 region has the DNA TGTGCCAGCAGCCTCCGGGCAGGGGGCAAGATTTACAATGAGCAGTTCTTC.

This chain uses TRBV4-1 with TRBJ2-1; D is tentatively TRBD1 or TRBD2 (5 bases each). Germline V lookup: CDR1 MGHRA, CDR2 YSYEKL. The CDR3 consists of 13 residues. The V end was cut by 3 bases, the J end by 6 bases, with 9 bases between. The CDR3 nucleotides read TGCGCCAGCAGCCACCCTGGGGGCAATGAGCAGTTCTTC. Encoded protein: CASSHPGGNEQFF.